The 26 T cell receptor beta chains below were found in one sample sequenced in a study of blood T cell repertoires in COVID-19. Clones were read by immunoSEQ multiplex PCR, and TCRdb kept only the in-frame ones, dropping some. The sample includes 150,000 to 200,000 clones, about four fifths of them seen just once. The sample consisted of peripheral blood. Source of these receptors: a woman in her seventies with COVID-19, enrolled during active disease.

This chain connects TRBV30 to TRBJ1-2, with 8 bases that match TRBD1. Trimming removed 0 bases from V and 4 bases from J; junction bases left unmatched: 4. The germline V gene encodes CDR1 GTSNPN and CDR2 SVGIG (reference sequence). This CDR3 contains 14 residues. This CDR3 reads CAWSVSGQGYGYTF. Written as DNA, the CDR3 is TGTGCCTGGAGTGTAAGTGGACAGGGCTATGGCTACACCTTC. The complete variable domain, with remaining parts taken from reference TRBV30 and TRBJ1-2, reads SQTIHQWPATLVQPVGSPLSLECTVEGTSNPNLYWYRQAAGRGLQLLFYSVGIGQISSEVPQNLSASRPQDRQFILSSKKLLLSDSGFYLCAWSVSGQGYGYTFGSGTRLTVV.

The genes are TRBV7-2 and TRBJ2-7; 10 nucleotides line up with TRBD1. V shed 5 bases, J shed 6 bases, and the junction held 13 bases outside the gene matches. This CDR3 is 16 amino acids long. The V gene's germline CDR1 is SGHTA and CDR2 FQGNSA. The CDR3 DNA reads TGTGCCAGCAGCATCGACTCCGGGACAGGGGCTCTCGAGCAGTACTTC. Translation gives CASSIDSGTGALEQYF.

This chain links TRBV10-3 with TRBJ2-1; D gene uncertain. Trimming took off 2 bases at V and 2 bases at J, with 7 bases between the two ends. The CDR3 has 14 residues. Per the germline V gene, CDR1 is ENHRY and CDR2 is SYGVKD. CDR3 sequence: CAISETGPYNEQFF. In DNA form, the CDR3 reads TGTGCCATCAGTGAGACGGGTCCCTACAATGAGCAGTTCTTC.

This chain joins TRBV28 and TRBJ1-3, with 9 bases fitting TRBD1. This CDR3 spans 15 amino acids. Germline V lookup: CDR1 MDHEN, CDR2 SYDVKM. Trimming removed 8 bases from V and 2 bases from J; junction bases left unmatched: 7. CDR3 bases: TGTGCCAGCTATTTGCGGACAGGGGCTGGAAACACCATATATTTT. Amino acids: CASYLRTGAGNTIYF.

This clone was picked up a small number of times. The CDR3 spells CASSLVASNEQFF. CDR3 sequence (DNA): TGTGCCAGCAGCCTAGTTGCATCCAATGAGCAGTTCTTC. V and J are TRBV5-4 and TRBJ2-1, with D unresolved. This CDR3 region has 13 residues. Looked up from germline, CDR1 is SGHNT and CDR2 is YYREEE (reference sequence). Between the trimmed V and J ends, which lost 4 bases and 6 bases, there was a span of 11 bases. Full variable domain (remainder filled in from reference TRBV5-4 and TRBJ2-1): ETGVTQSPTHLIKTRGQQVTLRCSSQSGHNTVSWYQQALGQGPQFIFQYYREEENGRGNFPPRFSGLQFPNYSSELNVNALELDDSALYLCASSLVASNEQFFGPGTRLTVL.

The V call is TRBV24-1, the J call TRBJ2-2; D unresolved. CDR1 and CDR2 (germline): KGHDR, SFDVKD. V lost 0 bases, J lost 5 bases, and 6 bases lay in between. This CDR3 has 14 amino acids. The CDR3 DNA sequence: TGTGCCACCAGTGATTTGATACAGACCGGGGAGCTGTTTTTT. Amino acid sequence: CATSDLIQTGELFF.

The chain uses TRBV28 and TRBJ2-7, with a possible D match to TRBD1 (5 bases). Germline V gives CDR1 MDHEN, CDR2 SYDVKM. V lost 4 bases, J lost 7 bases, and 23 bases lay in between. The CDR3 contains 16 residues. In nucleotides, the CDR3 is TGTGCCAGCAGTTCCGTAGGGGCCCCCCGGAATGGGGAGCAGTACTTC. It is translated as CASSSVGAPRNGEQYF.

V is TRBV7-2 and J is TRBJ2-1, with D perhaps matching TRBD1 (5 bases). The CDR3 has 18 residues. Trimming pared 2 bases from V and 6 bases from J, leaving 23 bases between. Germline V gives CDR1 SGHTA, CDR2 FQGNSA. The CDR3 loop reads CASSLRGNGWSATNEQFF. The CDR3 DNA reads TGTGCCAGCAGCTTAAGGGGAAACGGGTGGTCAGCAACCAATGAGCAGTTCTTC. The variable domain in full, with the rest retrieved from reference TRBV7-2 and TRBJ2-1, is GAGVSQSPSNKVTEKGKDVELRCDPISGHTALYWYRQSLGQGLEFLIYFQGNSAPDKSGLPSDRFSAERTGGSVSTLTIQRTQQEDSAVYLCASSLRGNGWSATNEQFFGPGTRLTVL.

The chain carries TRBV7-2 and TRBJ2-1; 9 bases map to TRBD2. Per germline, CDR1 SGHTA and CDR2 FQGNSA. The length of the CDR3 is 16 residues. V lost 6 bases and J lost 8; bases outside the gene matches: 14. The CDR3 bases are TGTGCCAGCAGACCAAAAGGCGGGAGGGCCTGGGATGAGCAGTTCTTC. This sequence encodes CASRPKGGRAWDEQFF.

This clone has just one count. This chain uses TRBV19 with TRBJ2-5; D might be TRBD2 (5 bases). Trimming left V 6 bases short and J 5 bases short, with 13 bases between. Per the germline V gene, CDR1 is LNHDA and CDR2 is SQIVND (reference sequence). The CDR3 is 13 residues long. The chain's CDR3 is CASRRSGGETQYF. The CDR3 DNA reads as TGTGCCAGTAGGCGTTCGGGCGGGGAGACCCAGTACTTC.

The V gene is TRBV10-3, the J gene TRBJ2-3; D possibly corresponds to TRBD1 (6 bases). Trimming removed 2 bases at V and 1 base at J, with 10 bases between. This CDR3 contains 15 residues. CDR1 ENHRY and CDR2 SYGVKD come from the germline V gene. The CDR3 DNA follows: TGTGCCATCAGTGAGAATGCAGGGGGCACAGATACGCAGTATTTT. Translating gives CAISENAGGTDTQYF.

This clone was counted a few times. The chain carries TRBV4-2 and TRBJ1-2; no firm D call. This CDR3 has 14 amino acids. The germline V and J ends were trimmed by 1 base and 1 base, with 7 bases remaining between them. CDR1 is LGHNA and CDR2 is YNFKEQ in the germline V gene. The CDR3 nucleotides are TGTGCCAGCAGCCAAGGTTCGAGTAACTATGGCTACACCTTC. It codes for CASSQGSSNYGYTF.

The table lists this clone with a few counts. The chain uses TRBV11-1 and TRBJ1-1; D call uncertain. V gave up 10 bases and J gave up 4 bases, with 22 bases separating them. The CDR3 sequence is 15 residues long. Germline values: CDR1 SGHAT, CDR2 FQDESV (reference sequence). The CDR3 bases are TGTGCCACAACAGCTTATGGAGGGATGGGCACTGAAGCTTTCTTT. Translating gives CATTAYGGMGTEAFF.

This clone appeared a single time. This chain uses TRBV6-5 with TRBJ2-7; TRBD1 aligns across 9 bases. This CDR3 contains 14 residues. V lost 6 bases and J lost 5; bases outside the gene matches: 8. Germline CDR1 reads MNHEY; CDR2 reads SVGAGI. DNA of the CDR3: TGTGCCAGCAGGTTGAGGGGACAGGGCCACGAGCAGTACTTC. Its translation: CASRLRGQGHEQYF.

The chain uses TRBV7-9 and TRBJ1-6; 7 positions match TRBD1. Germline V CDR1 and CDR2: SEHNR, FQNEAQ (reference sequence). This CDR3 contains 15 residues. The ends lost 5 bases at V and 2 bases at J; junction bases unmatched: 3. The CDR3 nucleotides read TGTGCCAGCAGCCGCGACAGGGCCTATAATTCACCCCTCCACTTT. Translating gives CASSRDRAYNSPLHF.

This clone was seen a few times. The CDR3 spells CAWSGATGNTIYF. Here the CDR3 DNA reads TGTGCCTGGAGTGGGGCTACTGGAAACACCATATATTTT. The chain is built from TRBV30 and TRBJ1-3; D unresolved. Trimming removed 1 base at V and 2 bases at J, with 6 bases between. Per the germline V gene, CDR1 is GTSNPN and CDR2 is SVGIG (reference sequence). This CDR3 comprises 13 residues. Complete variable domain (other parts from reference TRBV30 and TRBJ1-3): SQTIHQWPATLVQPVGSPLSLECTVEGTSNPNLYWYRQAAGRGLQLLFYSVGIGQISSEVPQNLSASRPQDRQFILSSKKLLLSDSGFYLCAWSGATGNTIYFGEGSWLTVV.

This clone occurred many times. V gene TRBV27 combines with J gene TRBJ1-2; 9 bases line up with TRBD1. CDR3 length: 13 residues. V trimming: 3 bases; J trimming: 4 bases; junction bases outside the gene matches: 0. CDR1 and CDR2 (germline): MNHEY, SMNVEV (reference sequence). Here the CDR3 reads CASSLTGGYGYTF. CDR3 coding DNA: TGTGCCAGCAGTTTGACAGGGGGCTATGGCTACACCTTC.

V is TRBV5-1 and J is TRBJ2-2; D is undetermined. The germline gives CDR1 SGHRS, CDR2 YFSETQ. This CDR3 comprises 15 residues. Trimming took off 2 bases at V and 3 bases at J, with 11 bases between the two ends. The CDR3 loop reads CASSFSGRDTGELFF. As DNA, the CDR3 is TGCGCCAGCAGCTTCTCTGGGCGCGACACCGGGGAGCTGTTTTTT.

This chain connects TRBV27 to TRBJ2-7; no definite D call. This CDR3 spans 14 amino acids. V gave up 5 bases and J gave up 0 bases, with 11 bases separating them. Germline V gene lookup returns CDR1 MNHEY and CDR2 SMNVEV (reference sequence). The CDR3 nucleotides read TGTGCCAGCAGTATTTCCCACAGCTCCTACGAGCAGTACTTC. Amino acid sequence: CASSISHSSYEQYF.

The chain combines TRBV5-4 with TRBJ2-5; D is possibly TRBD2 (7 bases). Germline-derived CDR1 and CDR2 are SGHNT and YYREEE (reference sequence). V lost 0 bases and J lost 7, with 10 bases in between. The CDR3 consists of 13 residues. The CDR3 DNA reads TGTGCCAGCAGCTTGGTAGGGGGGGGGACCCAGTACTTC. Residues: CASSLVGGGTQYF.

Only a few counts were recorded for this clone. The gene calls are TRBV6-6 and TRBJ1-2; 8 nucleotides match TRBD1. The CDR3 spans 14 residues. V was pared by 6 bases and J by 1 base, with 4 bases of the junction left unmatched. Germline assignment: CDR1 MNHNY and CDR2 SVGAGI (reference sequence). CDR3 amino acids: CASRDREDNYGYTF. The CDR3 region has the DNA TGTGCCAGCAGGGACAGGGAAGATAACTATGGCTACACCTTC.

The V and J genes are TRBV19 and TRBJ2-1; TRBD2 is a possible D gene (5 bases). The germline V gene has CDR1 LNHDA and CDR2 SQIVND (reference sequence). Deletions cut 0 bases from V and 10 bases from J, with 13 bases between. The CDR3 is 14 residues long. CDR3: CASSIDGPSGEQFF. CDR3 in DNA: TGTGCCAGTAGTATAGACGGCCCCTCGGGGGAGCAGTTCTTC.

The J gene is TRBJ2-7, the V gene TRBV28; 8 nucleotides match TRBD1. Trimming cost V 5 bases and J 6 bases; bases outside gene matches: 21. This CDR3 contains 18 residues. Germline V gives CDR1 MDHEN, CDR2 SYDVKM. The CDR3 spells CASSPDTGGRGLRSEQYF. In DNA form, the CDR3 reads TGTGCCAGCAGTCCGGACACAGGGGGTAGGGGGCTACGGTCCGAGCAGTACTTC.

The genes are TRBV4-1 and TRBJ1-2, with D uncertain. Germline CDR1 is MGHRA and CDR2 is YSYEKL. The CDR3 contains 16 residues. V lost 0 bases to trimming and J lost 3 bases, with 14 bases between them. The DNA for the CDR3 is TGCGCCAGCAGCCAAGAGGTGGAGGGCTTCTACTATGGCTACACCTTC. The encoded protein is CASSQEVEGFYYGYTF.

A remark on this clone: This sample also contains other DNA sequences that code for the same CDR3. The chain recombines TRBV19 with TRBJ2-2; D is uncertain. The CDR3 loop spans 13 amino acids. In germline, CDR1 is LNHDA, CDR2 SQIVND (reference sequence). V was shortened by 3 bases and J by 5 bases, with 7 bases between the two germline ends. CDR3 region: CASSISVTGELFF. DNA for the CDR3: TGTGCCAGTAGTATTTCGGTGACCGGGGAGCTGTTTTTT. Full variable domain (rest looked up from reference TRBV19 and TRBJ2-2): DGGITQSPKYLFRKEGQNVTLSCEQNLNHDAMYWYRQDPGQGLRLIYYSQIVNDFQKGDIAEGYSVSREKKESFPLTVTSAQKNPTAFYLCASSISVTGELFFGEGSRLTVL.

The chain links TRBV30 to TRBJ2-1, with 12 bases fitting TRBD2. V lost 4 bases and J lost 6; bases outside the gene matches: 4. The CDR3 loop spans 14 amino acids. The germline V gene has CDR1 GTSNPN and CDR2 SVGIG (reference sequence). CDR3 sequence reads: CAWTTSGRLNEQFF. The CDR3 DNA reads as TGTGCCTGGACAACTAGCGGGAGGCTCAATGAGCAGTTCTTC.